These T cell receptor beta chains were read from a single sample in a study of blood T cell repertoires in COVID-19. The method was immunoSEQ multiplex PCR; TCRdb's version includes in-frame clones alone and lacks a portion of them. The data hold nearly 200,000 clones, with roughly nine tenths observed a single time. The sample comprised peripheral blood. Every receptor here comes from an older woman with acute or convalescent COVID-19. Both conserved end residues are trimmed from each CDR3.

ASSLGGRRSEAF	TRBJ1-1	TRBV4-3
ASSIGDTYSYEQY	TRBJ2-7	TRBV19
SVSINSNQPQH	TRBJ1-5	TRBV29-1
ASSYDGTGGDTQY	TRBJ2-3	TRBV5-1
ASKGQFTETQY	TRBJ2-5	TRBV5-1
ASIEQGARNYGYT	TRBJ1-2	TRBV28
ASNTGVQPQH	TRBJ1-5	TRBV6-5
ASSYGRGLDTEAF	TRBJ1-1	TRBV5-1
ASSPVRGTGLNTEAF	TRBJ1-1	TRBV19
ASSPLRQGTDTQY	TRBJ2-3	TRBV18
ASSFGADLAGF	TRBJ2-1	TRBV12-3/TRBV12-4
ASSPLPTGATSGNTIY	TRBJ1-3	TRBV18
ASSVGVAGGSEQY	TRBJ2-7	TRBV9
ASSHRGAGANVLT	TRBJ2-6	TRBV3-1/TRBV3-2
SASMQANEQF	TRBJ2-1	TRBV20-1
SAVSADTQY	TRBJ2-3	TRBV20-1
ASRAGFNSPLH	TRBJ1-6	TRBV5-1
ASSYSKGRGPDTQY	TRBJ2-3	TRBV6-6
ASSLVRGHYEQY	TRBJ2-7	TRBV28
ASLREGSNQPQH	TRBJ1-5	TRBV2
ASSSVPGQGSSSYNEQF	TRBJ2-1	TRBV5-1
ASSSGDRYYGYT	TRBJ1-2	TRBV7-2
ASSQGSLAVTEQY	TRBJ2-7	TRBV3-1/TRBV3-2
ASRHKNTEAF	TRBJ1-1	TRBV12-3/TRBV12-4
ASSFSGRADTQY	TRBJ2-3	TRBV7-2
ASSLGGGNPFTEAF	TRBJ1-1	TRBV5-5
ASSLAGDRNQPQH	TRBJ1-5	TRBV5-1
ASRQGSSYEQY	TRBJ2-7	TRBV6-5
ASTPTGYMNTEAF	TRBJ1-1	TRBV6-5
ASSLGTAAV	TRBJ1-1	TRBV5-1
ASSLGGQGRYEQY	TRBJ2-7	TRBV3-1/TRBV3-2
ASSLESRVTGQGGYT	TRBJ1-2	TRBV7-2
ASSVSGTVQETQY	TRBJ2-5	TRBV19
ASSRGFTYEQY	TRBJ2-7	TRBV12-3/TRBV12-4
ASSLGGYGQF	TRBJ2-1	TRBV28
ASSFDSYQPQH	TRBJ1-5	TRBV7-2